Sequencing of this T cell receptor (beta chain) was carried out in a study of blood T cell repertoires in COVID-19. Turning to the study itself: The analysed material was cDNA or gDNA that came from T cells, B-cell-depleted T cells, or PBMCs.

Authors' analysis steps: By means of reference gene primer amplification, nucleated cell counts were estimated. Some clones are missing from TCRdb's copy, which holds only in-frame ones; the method was immunoSEQ multiplex PCR. From that table come the V and J calls and clone size; the DNA was used to work out D and trimming. The sample holds hundreds of thousands of clones, 65% to 85% seen once. CDR3 length: 14 amino acids. Germline-derived CDR1 and CDR2 are SGHTA and FQGTGA. With 2 bases clipped from V and 10 bases from J, the junction kept 4 bases outside the gene matches. This receptor was obtained from a man younger than 40 with acute COVID-19. The chain carries TRBV7-3 and TRBJ2-3, with TRBD2 matching over 12 bases. Sequences were obtained from PBMCs or T cells enriched from blood (not recorded which). The CDR3 loop is CASSLLAGGHPQYF. DNA of the CDR3: TGTGCCAGCAGCTTACTAGCGGGGGGGCACCCGCAGTATTTT.